The TCR beta chain under discussion was sequenced for a study of blood T cells in healthy people across ages. General study points: In long-lived donors, naive CD4+ cell counts and diversity exceeded those of aged donors.

Germline CDR1 and CDR2: DFQATT and SNEGSKA (reference sequence). V was pared by 5 bases and J by 2 bases, with 8 bases of the junction left unmatched. This CDR3 region has 17 residues. To note about this clonotype: The target antigen is unknown.

A second PCR, run for about 7 to 11 cycles, used a sample-barcoded 5' primer plus a J-beta primer mix. TCRdb independently ran MiXCR on the 5' RACE reads; one entry per CDR3 protein. Of 1.5 million to 2 million distinct CDR3 sequences listed, around half are singletons. This sequence originates from a woman aged 40 to 50 in good health. The chain uses TRBV20-1 and TRBJ2-1; 14 nucleotides line up with TRBD2. Specimen: blood. CDR3 residues: CSAPRTSGGPAYNEQFF. The CDR3 nucleotides are TGCAGTGCTCCTCGGACTAGCGGGGGGCCGGCCTACAATGAGCAGTTCTTC.